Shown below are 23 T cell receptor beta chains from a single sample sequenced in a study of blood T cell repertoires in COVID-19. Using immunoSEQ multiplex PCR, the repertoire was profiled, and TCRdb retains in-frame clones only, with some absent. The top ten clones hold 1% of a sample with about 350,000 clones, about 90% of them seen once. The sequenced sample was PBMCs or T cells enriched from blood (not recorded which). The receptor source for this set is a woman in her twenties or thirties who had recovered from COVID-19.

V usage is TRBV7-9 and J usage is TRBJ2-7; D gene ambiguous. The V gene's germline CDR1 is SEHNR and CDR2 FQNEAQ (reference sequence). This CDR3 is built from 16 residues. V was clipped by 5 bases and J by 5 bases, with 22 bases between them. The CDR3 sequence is CASSPRKVATKDEQYF. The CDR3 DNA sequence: TGTGCCAGCAGCCCCCGCAAAGTAGCAACCAAGGACGAGCAGTACTTC.

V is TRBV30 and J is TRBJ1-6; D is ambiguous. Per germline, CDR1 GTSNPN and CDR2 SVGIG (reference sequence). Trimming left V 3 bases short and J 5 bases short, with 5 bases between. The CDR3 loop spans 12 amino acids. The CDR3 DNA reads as TGTGCCTGGAGGCGGGATAATTCACCCCTCCACTTT. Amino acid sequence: CAWRRDNSPLHF. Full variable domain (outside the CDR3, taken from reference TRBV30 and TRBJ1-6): SQTIHQWPATLVQPVGSPLSLECTVEGTSNPNLYWYRQAAGRGLQLLFYSVGIGQISSEVPQNLSASRPQDRQFILSSKKLLLSDSGFYLCAWRRDNSPLHFGNGTRLTVT.

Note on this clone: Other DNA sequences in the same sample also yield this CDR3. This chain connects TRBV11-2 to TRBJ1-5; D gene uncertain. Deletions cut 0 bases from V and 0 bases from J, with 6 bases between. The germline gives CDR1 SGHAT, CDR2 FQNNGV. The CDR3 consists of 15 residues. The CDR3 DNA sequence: TGTGCCAGCAGCTTAGAAGTCAGTAGCAATCAGCCCCAGCATTTT. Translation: CASSLEVSSNQPQHF.

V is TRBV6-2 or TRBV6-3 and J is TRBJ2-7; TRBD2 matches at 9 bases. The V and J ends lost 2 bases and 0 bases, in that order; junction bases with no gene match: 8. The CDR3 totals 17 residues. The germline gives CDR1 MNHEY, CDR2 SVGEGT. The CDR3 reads CASSYGWGGGDSYEQYF. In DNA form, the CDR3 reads TGTGCCAGCAGTTACGGATGGGGCGGGGGGGACTCCTACGAGCAGTACTTC.

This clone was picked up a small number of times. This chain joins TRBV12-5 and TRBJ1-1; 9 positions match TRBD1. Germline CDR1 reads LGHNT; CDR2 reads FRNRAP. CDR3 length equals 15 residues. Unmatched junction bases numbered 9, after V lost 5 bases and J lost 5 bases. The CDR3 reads CASGGRTGARTEAFF. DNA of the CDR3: TGTGCTAGTGGTGGGAGGACAGGGGCCCGGACTGAAGCTTTCTTT.

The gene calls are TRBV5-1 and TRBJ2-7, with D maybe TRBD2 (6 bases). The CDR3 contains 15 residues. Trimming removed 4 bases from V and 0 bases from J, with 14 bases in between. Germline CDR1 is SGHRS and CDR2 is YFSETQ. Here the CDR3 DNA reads TGCGCCAGCAGCCCCCGGGACGGGGGCTCCTACGAGCAGTACTTC. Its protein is CASSPRDGGSYEQYF.

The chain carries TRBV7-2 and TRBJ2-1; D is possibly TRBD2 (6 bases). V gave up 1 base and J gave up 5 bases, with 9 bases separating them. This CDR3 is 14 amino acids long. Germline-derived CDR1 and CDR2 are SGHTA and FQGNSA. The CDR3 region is CASSLGLANNEQFF. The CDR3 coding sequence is TGTGCCAGCAGCTTAGGGCTAGCGAACAATGAGCAGTTCTTC.

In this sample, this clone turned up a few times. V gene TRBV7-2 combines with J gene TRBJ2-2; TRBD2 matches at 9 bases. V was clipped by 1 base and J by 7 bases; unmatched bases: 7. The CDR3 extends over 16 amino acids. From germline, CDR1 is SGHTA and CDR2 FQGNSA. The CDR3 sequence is CASSLVLAGPGGELFF. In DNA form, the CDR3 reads TGTGCCAGCAGCTTAGTACTAGCGGGTCCGGGCGGGGAGCTGTTTTTT.

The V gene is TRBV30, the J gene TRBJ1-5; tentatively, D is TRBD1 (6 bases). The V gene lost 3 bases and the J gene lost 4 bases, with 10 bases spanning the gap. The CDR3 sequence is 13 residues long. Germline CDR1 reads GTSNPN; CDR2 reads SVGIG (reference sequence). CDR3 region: CAWRAGANQPQHF. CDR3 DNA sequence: TGTGCCTGGAGAGCAGGGGCGAATCAGCCCCAGCATTTT.

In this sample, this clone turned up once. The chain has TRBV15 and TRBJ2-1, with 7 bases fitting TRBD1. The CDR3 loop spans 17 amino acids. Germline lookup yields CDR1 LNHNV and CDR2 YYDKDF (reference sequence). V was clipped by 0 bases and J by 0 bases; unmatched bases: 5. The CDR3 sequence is CATSRDLGDSSYNEQFF. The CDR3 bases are TGTGCCACCAGCAGAGATCTGGGGGACAGCTCCTACAATGAGCAGTTCTTC.

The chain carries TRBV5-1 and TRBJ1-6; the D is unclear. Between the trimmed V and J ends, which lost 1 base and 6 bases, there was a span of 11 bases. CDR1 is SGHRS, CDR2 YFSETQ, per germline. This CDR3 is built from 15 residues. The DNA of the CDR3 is TGCGCCAGCAGCTTGAGTCCCGGGGTTAATTCACCCCTCCACTTT. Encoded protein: CASSLSPGVNSPLHF.

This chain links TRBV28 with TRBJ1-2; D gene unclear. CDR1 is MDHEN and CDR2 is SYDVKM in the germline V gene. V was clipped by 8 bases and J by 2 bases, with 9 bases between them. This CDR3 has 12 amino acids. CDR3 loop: CASLGLNYGYTF. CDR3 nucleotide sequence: TGTGCCAGCCTTGGACTGAACTATGGCTACACCTTC.

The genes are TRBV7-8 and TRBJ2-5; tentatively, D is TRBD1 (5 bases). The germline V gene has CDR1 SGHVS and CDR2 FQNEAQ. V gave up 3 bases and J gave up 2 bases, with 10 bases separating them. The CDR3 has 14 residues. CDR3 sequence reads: CASSFQPGQETQYF. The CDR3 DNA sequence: TGTGCCAGCAGCTTTCAGCCAGGGCAAGAGACCCAGTACTTC.

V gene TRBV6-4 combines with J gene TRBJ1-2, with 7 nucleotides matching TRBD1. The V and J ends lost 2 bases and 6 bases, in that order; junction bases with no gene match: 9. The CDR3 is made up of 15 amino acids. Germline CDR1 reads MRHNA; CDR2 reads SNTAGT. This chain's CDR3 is CASSDRETGRDGYTF. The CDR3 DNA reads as TGTGCCAGCAGTGACCGAGAGACAGGGCGGGATGGCTACACCTTC.

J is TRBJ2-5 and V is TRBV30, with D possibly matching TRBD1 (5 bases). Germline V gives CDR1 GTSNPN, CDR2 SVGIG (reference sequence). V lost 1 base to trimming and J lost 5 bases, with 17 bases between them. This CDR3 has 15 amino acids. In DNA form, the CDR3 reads TGTGCCTGGAGTGAAGGGCTAGTATCAGGGGAGACCCAGTACTTC. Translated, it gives CAWSEGLVSGETQYF. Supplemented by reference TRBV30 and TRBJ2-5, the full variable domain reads SQTIHQWPATLVQPVGSPLSLECTVEGTSNPNLYWYRQAAGRGLQLLFYSVGIGQISSEVPQNLSASRPQDRQFILSSKKLLLSDSGFYLCAWSEGLVSGETQYFGPGTRLLVL.

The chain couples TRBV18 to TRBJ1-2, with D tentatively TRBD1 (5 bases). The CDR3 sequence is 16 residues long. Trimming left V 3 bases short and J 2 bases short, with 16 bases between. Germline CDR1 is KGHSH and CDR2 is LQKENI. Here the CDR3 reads CASSPGLGDSNYGYTF. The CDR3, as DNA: TGTGCCAGCTCACCGGGTTTGGGGGACTCGAACTATGGCTACACCTTC.

The CDR3 sequence is CASSVPQAQETQYF. CDR3 in DNA: TGCGCCAGCAGTGTTCCACAGGCCCAAGAGACCCAGTACTTC. The chain has TRBV5-1 and TRBJ2-5; D is perhaps TRBD1 (5 bases). V was cut by 5 bases and J by 1 base, with 12 bases left in between. Germline V gene sequence: CDR1 SGHRS, CDR2 YFSETQ. This CDR3 region has 14 residues.

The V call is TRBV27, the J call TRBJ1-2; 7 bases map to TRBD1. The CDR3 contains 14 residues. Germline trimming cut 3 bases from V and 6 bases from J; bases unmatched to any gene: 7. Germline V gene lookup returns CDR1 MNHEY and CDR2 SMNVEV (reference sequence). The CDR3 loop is CASSFVGGQNGYTF. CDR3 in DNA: TGTGCCAGCAGTTTCGTAGGGGGCCAAAATGGCTACACCTTC.

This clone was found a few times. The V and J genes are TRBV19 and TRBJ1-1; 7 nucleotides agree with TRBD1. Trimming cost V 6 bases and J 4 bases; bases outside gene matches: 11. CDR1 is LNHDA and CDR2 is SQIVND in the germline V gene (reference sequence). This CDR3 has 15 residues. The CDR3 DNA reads TGTGCCAGTAGACCGAGACAGGGAGTCGGCACTGAAGCTTTCTTT. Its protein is CASRPRQGVGTEAFF.

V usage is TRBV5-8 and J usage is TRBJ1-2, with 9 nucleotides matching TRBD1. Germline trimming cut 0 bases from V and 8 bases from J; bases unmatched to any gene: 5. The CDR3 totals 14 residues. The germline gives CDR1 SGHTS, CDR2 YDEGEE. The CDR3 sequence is CASSLVTGGGGYTF. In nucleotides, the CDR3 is TGTGCCAGCAGCTTGGTGACAGGGGGAGGCGGCTACACCTTC.

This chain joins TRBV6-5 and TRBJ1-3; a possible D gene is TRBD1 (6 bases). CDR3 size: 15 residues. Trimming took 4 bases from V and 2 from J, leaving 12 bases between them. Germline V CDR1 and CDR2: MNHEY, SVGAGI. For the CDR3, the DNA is TGTGCCAGCAGTTCCACAGGGACGGCTGGAAACACCATATATTTT. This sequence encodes CASSSTGTAGNTIYF.

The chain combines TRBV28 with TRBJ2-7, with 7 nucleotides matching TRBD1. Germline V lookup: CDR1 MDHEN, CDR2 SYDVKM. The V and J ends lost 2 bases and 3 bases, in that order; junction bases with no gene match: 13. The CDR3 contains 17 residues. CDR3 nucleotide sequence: TGTGCCAGCAGTTTAGGGGCAGAGGGGGCGAGGAGCTACGAGCAGTACTTC. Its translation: CASSLGAEGARSYEQYF. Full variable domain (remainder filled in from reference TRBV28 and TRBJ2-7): DVKVTQSSRYLVKRTGEKVFLECVQDMDHENMFWYRQDPGLGLRLIYFSYDVKMKEKGDIPEGYSVSREKKERFSLILESASTNQTSMYLCASSLGAEGARSYEQYFGPGTRLTVT.

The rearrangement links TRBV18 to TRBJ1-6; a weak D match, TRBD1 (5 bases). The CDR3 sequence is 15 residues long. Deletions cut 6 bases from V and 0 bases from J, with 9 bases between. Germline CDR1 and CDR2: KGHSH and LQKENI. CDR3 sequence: CASSTESSYNSPLHF. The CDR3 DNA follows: TGTGCCAGCTCGACAGAGAGCTCCTATAATTCACCCCTCCACTTT.